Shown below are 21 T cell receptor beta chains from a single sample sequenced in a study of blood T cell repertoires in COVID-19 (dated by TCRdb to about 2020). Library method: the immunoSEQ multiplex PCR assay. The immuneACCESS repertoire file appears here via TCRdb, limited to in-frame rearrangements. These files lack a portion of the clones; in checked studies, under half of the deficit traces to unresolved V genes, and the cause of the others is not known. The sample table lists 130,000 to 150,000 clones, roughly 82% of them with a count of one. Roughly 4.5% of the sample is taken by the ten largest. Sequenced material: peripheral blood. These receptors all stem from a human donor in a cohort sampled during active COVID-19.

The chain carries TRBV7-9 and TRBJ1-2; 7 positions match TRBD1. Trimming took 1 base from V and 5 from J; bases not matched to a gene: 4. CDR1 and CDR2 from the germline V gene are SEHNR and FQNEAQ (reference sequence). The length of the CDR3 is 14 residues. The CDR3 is CASSLGGQNYGYTF. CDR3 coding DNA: TGTGCCAGCAGCTTAGGGGGACAGAATTATGGCTACACCTTC.

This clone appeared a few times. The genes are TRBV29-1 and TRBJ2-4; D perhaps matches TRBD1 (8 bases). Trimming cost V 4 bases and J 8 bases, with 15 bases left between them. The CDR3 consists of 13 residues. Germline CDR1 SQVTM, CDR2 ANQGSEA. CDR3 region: CSVGRTGGDIQYF. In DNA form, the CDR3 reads TGCAGCGTTGGGCGAACAGGGGGGGACATTCAGTACTTC.

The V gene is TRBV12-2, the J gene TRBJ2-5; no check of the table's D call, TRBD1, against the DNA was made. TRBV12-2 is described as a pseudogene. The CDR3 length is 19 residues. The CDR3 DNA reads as TGTGCAAGTCGCTTAGCTTTAAGACAGGAGCGGAAAAGACAAGAGACCCAGTACTTC. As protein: CASRLALRQERKRQETQYF.

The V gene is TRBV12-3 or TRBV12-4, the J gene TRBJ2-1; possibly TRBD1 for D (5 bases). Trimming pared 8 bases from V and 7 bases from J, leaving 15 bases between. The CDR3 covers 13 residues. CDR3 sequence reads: CASGAVQSNEQFF. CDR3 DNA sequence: TGTGCCAGCGGGGCTGTACAAAGTAATGAGCAGTTCTTC.

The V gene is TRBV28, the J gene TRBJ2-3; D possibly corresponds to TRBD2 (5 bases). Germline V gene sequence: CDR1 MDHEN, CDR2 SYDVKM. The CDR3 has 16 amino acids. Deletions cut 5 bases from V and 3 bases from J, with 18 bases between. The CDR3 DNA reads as TGTGCCAGCAGTATTGCCACCGGACTGGGGACAGATACGCAGTATTTT. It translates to CASSIATGLGTDTQYF.

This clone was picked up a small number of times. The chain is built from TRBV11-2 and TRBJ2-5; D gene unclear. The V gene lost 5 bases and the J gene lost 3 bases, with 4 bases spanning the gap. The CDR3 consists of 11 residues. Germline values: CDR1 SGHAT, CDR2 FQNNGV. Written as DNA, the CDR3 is TGTGCCAGCAGCCTAAAAGAGACCCAGTACTTC. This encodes CASSLKETQYF.

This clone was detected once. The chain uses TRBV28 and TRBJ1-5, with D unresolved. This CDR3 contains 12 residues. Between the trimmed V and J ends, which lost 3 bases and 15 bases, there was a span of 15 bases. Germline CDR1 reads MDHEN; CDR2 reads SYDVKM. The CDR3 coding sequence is TGTGCCAGCAGTTTTCCTATGGGCCCTTGGCATTTT. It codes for CASSFPMGPWHF.

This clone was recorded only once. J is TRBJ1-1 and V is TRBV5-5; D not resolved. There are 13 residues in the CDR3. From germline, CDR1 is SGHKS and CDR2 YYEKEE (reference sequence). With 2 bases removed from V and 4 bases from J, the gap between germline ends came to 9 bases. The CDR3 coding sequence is TGTGCCAGCAGCTTTCTGTCCGGCACTGAAGCTTTCTTT. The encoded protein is CASSFLSGTEAFF.

The CDR3 is CASSIRDRQELYEQYV. The CDR3 DNA reads TGTGCCAGTAGTATACGCGACAGGCAAGAGTTATACGAGCAGTACGTC. The V call is TRBV19, the J call TRBJ2-7; D is possibly TRBD1 (6 bases). The germline V gene encodes CDR1 LNHDA and CDR2 SQIVND (reference sequence). V was pared by 2 bases and J by 4 bases, with 18 bases between. There are 16 residues in the CDR3.

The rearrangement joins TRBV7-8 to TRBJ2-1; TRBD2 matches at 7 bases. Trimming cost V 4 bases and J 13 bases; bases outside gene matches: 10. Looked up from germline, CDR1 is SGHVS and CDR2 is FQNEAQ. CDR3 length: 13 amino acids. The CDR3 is CASSSNVAGVQFF. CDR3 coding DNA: TGTGCCAGCAGCTCGAACGTGGCGGGAGTACAGTTCTTC.

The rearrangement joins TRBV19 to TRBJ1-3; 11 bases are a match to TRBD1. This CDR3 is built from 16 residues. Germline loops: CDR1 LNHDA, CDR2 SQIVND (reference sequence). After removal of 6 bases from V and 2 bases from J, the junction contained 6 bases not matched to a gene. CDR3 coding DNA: TGTGCCAGTAGAATACGGGACAGGGGGACTGGAAACACCATATATTTT. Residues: CASRIRDRGTGNTIYF.

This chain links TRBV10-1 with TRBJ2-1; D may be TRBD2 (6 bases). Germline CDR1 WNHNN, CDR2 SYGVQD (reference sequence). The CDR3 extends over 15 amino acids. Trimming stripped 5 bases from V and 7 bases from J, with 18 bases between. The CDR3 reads CASSRTARRGNEQFF. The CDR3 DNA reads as TGCGCCAGCAGTCGGACGGCTAGGAGGGGTAATGAGCAGTTCTTC.

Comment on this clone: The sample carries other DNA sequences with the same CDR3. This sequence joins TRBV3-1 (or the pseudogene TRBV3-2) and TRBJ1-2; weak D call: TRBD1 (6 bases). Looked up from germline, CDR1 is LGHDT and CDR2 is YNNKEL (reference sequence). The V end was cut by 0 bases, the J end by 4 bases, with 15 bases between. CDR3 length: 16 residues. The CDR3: CASSQDRGAFGYGYTF. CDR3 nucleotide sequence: TGTGCCAGCAGCCAAGATCGGGGGGCATTTGGCTATGGCTACACCTTC.

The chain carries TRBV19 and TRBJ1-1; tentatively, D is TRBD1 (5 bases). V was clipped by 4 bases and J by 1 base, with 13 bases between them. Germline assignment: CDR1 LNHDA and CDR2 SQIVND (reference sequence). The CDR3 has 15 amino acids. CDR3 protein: CASSSIRDTNTEAFF. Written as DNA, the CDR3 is TGTGCCAGTAGTAGTATCAGGGATACGAACACTGAAGCTTTCTTT.

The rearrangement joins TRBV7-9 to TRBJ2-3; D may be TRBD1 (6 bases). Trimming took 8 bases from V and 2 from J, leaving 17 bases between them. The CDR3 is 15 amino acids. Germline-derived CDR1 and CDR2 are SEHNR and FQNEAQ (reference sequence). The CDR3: CASSMGDTATDTQYF. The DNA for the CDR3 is TGTGCCAGCTCCATGGGGGACACGGCCACAGATACGCAGTATTTT.

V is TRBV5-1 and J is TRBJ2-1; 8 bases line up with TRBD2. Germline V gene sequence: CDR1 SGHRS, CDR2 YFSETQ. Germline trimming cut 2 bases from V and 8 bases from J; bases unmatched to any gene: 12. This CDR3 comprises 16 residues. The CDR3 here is CASSLGGTRSIHEQFF. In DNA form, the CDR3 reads TGCGCCAGCAGCTTAGGAGGGACTAGAAGTATCCATGAGCAGTTCTTC.

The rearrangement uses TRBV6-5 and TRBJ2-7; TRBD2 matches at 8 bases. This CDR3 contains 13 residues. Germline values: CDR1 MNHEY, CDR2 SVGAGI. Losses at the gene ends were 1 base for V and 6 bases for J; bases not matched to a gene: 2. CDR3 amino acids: CASSYLAGSEQYV. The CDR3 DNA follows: TGTGCCAGCAGTTACTTAGCGGGATCCGAGCAGTACGTC.

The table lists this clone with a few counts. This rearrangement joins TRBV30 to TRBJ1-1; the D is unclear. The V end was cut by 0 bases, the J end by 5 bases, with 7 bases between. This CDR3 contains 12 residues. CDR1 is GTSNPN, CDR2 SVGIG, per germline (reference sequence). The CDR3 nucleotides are TGTGCCTGGAGTGTAACCGGTACTGAAGCTTTCTTT. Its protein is CAWSVTGTEAFF.

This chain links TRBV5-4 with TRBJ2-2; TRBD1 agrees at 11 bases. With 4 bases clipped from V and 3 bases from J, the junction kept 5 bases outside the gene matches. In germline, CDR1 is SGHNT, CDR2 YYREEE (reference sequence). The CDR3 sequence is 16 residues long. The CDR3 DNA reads TGTGCCAGCAGCACAGGACAGGGGGCATACACCGGGGAGCTGTTTTTT. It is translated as CASSTGQGAYTGELFF.

The CDR3 nucleotides are TGTGCCAGCAGTTTGGGGGGGCGAAACATTCAGTACTTC. This sequence encodes CASSLGGRNIQYF. The chain combines TRBV28 with TRBJ2-4; D is possibly TRBD2 (7 bases). V was pared by 3 bases and J by 6 bases, with 9 bases between. Per the germline V gene, CDR1 is MDHEN and CDR2 is SYDVKM. The CDR3 is 13 residues long.

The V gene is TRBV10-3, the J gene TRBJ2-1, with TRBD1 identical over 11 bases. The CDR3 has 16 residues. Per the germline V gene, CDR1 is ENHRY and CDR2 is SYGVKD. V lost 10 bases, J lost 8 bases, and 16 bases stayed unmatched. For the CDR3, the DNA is TGTGCCACTATGACTTCCCAACCGGGACAGGGGGATGAGCAGTTCTTC. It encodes CATMTSQPGQGDEQFF.